This T cell receptor beta chain was documented in a study of T cells after yellow fever vaccination. The trim removed 7 bases at V and 3 bases at J, leaving 4 bases unmatched. Germline assignment: CDR1 MNHNS and CDR2 SASEGT. CDR3 size: 13 residues. From the 5' RACE reads, TCRdb called clonotypes with MiXCR, one entry per CDR3 protein. The table includes hundreds of thousands of distinct CDR3 sequences, roughly 12% detected once. This clonotype was counted a few times. This chain links TRBV6-1 with TRBJ2-5; 8 nucleotides agree with TRBD1. The sequencing used PBMCs, collected on the day of the first yellow fever vaccination. This TCR was sampled from a man aged 18 to 35 who received the YFV17D yellow fever vaccine. CDR3 coding DNA: TGTGCCAGCAATGTGGACAGGGAAGAGACCCAGTACTTC. It yields the protein CASNVDREETQYF.